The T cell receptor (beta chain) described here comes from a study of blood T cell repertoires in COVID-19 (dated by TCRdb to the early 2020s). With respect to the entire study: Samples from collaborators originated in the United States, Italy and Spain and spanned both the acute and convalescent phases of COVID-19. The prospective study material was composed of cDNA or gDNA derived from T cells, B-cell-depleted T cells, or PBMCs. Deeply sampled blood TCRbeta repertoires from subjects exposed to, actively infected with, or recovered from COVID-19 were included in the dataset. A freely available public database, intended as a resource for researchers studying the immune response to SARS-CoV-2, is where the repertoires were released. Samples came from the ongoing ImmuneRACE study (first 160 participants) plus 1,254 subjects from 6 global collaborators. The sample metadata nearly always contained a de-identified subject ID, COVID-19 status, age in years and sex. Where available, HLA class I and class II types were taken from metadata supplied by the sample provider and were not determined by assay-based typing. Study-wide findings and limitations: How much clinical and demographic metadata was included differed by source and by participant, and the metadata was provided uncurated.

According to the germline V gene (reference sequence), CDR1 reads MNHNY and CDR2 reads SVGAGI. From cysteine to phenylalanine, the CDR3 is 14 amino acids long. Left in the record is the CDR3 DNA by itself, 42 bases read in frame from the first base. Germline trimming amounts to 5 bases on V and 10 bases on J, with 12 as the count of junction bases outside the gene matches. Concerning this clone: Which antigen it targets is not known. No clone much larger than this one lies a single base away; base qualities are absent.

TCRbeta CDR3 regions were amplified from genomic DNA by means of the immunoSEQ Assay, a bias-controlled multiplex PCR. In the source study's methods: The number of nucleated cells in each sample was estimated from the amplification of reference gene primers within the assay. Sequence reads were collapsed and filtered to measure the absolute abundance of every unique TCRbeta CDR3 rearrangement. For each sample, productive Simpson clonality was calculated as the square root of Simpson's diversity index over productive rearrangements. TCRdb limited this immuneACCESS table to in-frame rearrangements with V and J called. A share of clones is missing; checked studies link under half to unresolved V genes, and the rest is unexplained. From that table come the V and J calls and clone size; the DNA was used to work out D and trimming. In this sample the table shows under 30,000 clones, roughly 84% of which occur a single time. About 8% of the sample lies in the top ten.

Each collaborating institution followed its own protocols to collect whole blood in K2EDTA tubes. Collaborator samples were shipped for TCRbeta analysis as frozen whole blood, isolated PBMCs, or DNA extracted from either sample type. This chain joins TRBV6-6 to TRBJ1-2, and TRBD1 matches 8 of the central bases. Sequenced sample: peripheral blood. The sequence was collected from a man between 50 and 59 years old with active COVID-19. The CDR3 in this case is CASSDDRGIGDYTF. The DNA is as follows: TGTGCCAGCAGTGACGACAGGGGTATTGGTGACTACACCTTC.